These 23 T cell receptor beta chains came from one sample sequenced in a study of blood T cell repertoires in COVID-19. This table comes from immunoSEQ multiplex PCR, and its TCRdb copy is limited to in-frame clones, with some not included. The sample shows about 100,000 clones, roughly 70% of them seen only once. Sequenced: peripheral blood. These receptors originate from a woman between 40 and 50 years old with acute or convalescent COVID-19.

This CDR3 is CASSSMGTGGDTQYF. The CDR3 DNA reads TGTGCCAGTAGTTCCATGGGGACAGGGGGGGATACGCAGTATTTT. This sequence joins TRBV19 and TRBJ2-3, with 11 bases identical to TRBD1. J gave up 6 bases and V 5 bases, and 7 bases lay outside the gene matches. The CDR3 is 15 amino acids. The germline V gene has CDR1 LNHDA and CDR2 SQIVND (reference sequence).

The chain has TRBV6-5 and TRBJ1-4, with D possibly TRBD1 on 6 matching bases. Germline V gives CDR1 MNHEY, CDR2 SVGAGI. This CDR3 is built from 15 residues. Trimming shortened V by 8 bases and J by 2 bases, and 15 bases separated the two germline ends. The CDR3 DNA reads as TGTGCCAGCCACACGGCAGGGGTGACTAATGAAAAACTGTTTTTT. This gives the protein CASHTAGVTNEKLFF.

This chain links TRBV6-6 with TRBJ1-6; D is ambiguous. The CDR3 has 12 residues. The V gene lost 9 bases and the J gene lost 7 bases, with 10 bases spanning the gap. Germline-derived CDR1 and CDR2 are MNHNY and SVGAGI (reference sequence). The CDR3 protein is CASTDKNSPLHF. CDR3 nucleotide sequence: TGTGCCAGTACAGACAAGAATTCACCCCTCCACTTT.

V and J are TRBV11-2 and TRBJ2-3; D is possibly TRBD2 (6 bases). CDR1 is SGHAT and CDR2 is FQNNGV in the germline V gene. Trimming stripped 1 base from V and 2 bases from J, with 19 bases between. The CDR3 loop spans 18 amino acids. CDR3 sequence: CASSLGLVLGGTTDTQYF. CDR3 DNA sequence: TGTGCCAGCAGCTTAGGGCTGGTATTGGGGGGAACCACAGATACGCAGTATTTT.

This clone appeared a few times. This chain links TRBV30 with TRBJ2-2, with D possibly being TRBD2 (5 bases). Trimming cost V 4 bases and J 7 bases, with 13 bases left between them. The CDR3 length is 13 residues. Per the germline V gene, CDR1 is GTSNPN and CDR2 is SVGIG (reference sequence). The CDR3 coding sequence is TGTGCCTGGAACGGACTTGGTTTCGGGGAGCTGTTTTTT. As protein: CAWNGLGFGELFF. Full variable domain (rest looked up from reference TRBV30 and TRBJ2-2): SQTIHQWPATLVQPVGSPLSLECTVEGTSNPNLYWYRQAAGRGLQLLFYSVGIGQISSEVPQNLSASRPQDRQFILSSKKLLLSDSGFYLCAWNGLGFGELFFGEGSRLTVL.

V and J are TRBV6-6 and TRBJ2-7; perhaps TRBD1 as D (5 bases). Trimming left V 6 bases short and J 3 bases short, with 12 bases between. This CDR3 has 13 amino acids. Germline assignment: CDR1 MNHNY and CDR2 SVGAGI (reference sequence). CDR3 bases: TGTGCCAGCAGCAGGGAAACGGGCTACGAGCAGTACTTC. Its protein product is CASSRETGYEQYF.

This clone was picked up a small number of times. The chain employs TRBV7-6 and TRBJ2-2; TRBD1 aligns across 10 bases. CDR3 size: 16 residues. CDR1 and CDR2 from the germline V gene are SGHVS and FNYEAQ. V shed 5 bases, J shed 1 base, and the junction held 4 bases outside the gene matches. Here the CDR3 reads CASSIGQGVNTGELFF. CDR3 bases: TGTGCCAGCAGCATTGGACAGGGGGTGAACACCGGGGAGCTGTTTTTT.

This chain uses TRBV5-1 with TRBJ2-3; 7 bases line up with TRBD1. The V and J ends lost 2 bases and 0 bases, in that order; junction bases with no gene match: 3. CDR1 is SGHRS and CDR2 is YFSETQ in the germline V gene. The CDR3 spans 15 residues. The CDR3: CASSFRDSSTDTQYF. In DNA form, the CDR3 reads TGCGCCAGCAGCTTTCGGGACAGTAGCACAGATACGCAGTATTTT. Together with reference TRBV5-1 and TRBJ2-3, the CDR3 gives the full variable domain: KAGVTQTPRYLIKTRGQQVTLSCSPISGHRSVSWYQQTPGQGLQFLFEYFSETQRNKGNFPGRFSGRQFSNSRSEMNVSTLELGDSALYLCASSFRDSSTDTQYFGPGTRLTVL.

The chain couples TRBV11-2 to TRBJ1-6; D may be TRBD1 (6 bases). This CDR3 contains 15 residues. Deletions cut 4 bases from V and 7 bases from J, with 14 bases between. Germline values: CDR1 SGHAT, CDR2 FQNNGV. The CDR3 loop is CASSSHRVKNSPLHF. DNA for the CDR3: TGTGCCAGCAGCTCACACAGGGTCAAGAATTCACCCCTCCACTTT.

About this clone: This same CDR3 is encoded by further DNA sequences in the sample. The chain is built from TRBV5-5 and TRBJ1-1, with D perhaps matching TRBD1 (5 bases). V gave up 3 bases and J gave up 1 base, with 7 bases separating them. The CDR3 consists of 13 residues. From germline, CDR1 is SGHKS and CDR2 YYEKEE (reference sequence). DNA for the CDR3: TGTGCCAGCAGCTCTACAGGGAACACTGAAGCTTTCTTT. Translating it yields CASSSTGNTEAFF.

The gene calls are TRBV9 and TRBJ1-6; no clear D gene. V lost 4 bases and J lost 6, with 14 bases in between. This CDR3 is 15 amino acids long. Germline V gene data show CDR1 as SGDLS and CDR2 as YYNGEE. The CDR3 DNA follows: TGTGCCAGCAGCCGATCGGGTGATCCTAATTCACCCCTCCACTTT. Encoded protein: CASSRSGDPNSPLHF.

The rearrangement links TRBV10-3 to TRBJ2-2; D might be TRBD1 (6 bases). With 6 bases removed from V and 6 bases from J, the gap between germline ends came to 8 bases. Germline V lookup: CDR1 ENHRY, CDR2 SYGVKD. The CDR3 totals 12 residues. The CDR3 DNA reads TGTGCCATCAGGTCAGGGGCCGGGGAGCTGTTTTTT. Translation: CAIRSGAGELFF.

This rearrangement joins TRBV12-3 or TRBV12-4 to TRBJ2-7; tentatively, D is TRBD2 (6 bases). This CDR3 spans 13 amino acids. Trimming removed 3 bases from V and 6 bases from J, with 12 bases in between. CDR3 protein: CASSFEGGSEQYF. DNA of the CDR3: TGTGCCAGCAGTTTTGAGGGAGGCTCCGAGCAGTACTTC.

CDR3 DNA: TGTGCCAGCAGCTCCGGGGATAGCAATCAGCCCCAGCATTTT. Protein product: CASSSGDSNQPQHF. The V gene is TRBV13, the J gene TRBJ1-5; D not certain. CDR3 length: 14 amino acids. V lost 4 bases and J 0 bases, leaving 7 bases between the germline ends. Germline V gene data show CDR1 as PRHDT and CDR2 as FYEKMQ (reference sequence).

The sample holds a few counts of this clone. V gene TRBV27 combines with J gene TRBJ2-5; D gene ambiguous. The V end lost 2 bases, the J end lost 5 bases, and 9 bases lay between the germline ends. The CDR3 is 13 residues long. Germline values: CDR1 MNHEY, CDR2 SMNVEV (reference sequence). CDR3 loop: CASSLGRPETQYF. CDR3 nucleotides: TGTGCCAGCAGTTTAGGCAGGCCGGAGACCCAGTACTTC.

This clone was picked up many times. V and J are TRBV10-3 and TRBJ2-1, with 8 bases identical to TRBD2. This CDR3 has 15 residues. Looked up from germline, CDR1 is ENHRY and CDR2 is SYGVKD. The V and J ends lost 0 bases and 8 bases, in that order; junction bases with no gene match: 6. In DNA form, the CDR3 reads TGTGCCATCAGTGAGTCTTCCACGCGGGGGGATGAGCAGTTCTTC. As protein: CAISESSTRGDEQFF.

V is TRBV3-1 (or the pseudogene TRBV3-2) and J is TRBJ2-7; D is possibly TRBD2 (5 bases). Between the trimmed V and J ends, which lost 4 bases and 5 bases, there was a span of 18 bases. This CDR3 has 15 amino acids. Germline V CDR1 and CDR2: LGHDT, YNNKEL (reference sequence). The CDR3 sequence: CASSPHGVRPHEQYF. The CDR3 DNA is TGTGCCAGCAGCCCCCACGGGGTCCGACCCCACGAGCAGTACTTC.

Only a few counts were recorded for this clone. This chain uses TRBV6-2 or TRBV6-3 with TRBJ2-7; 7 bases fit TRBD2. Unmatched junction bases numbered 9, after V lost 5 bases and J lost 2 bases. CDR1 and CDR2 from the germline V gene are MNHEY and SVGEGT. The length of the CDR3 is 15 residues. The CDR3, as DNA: TGTGCCAGCAGTACCCCCGGGGGGTCCACCTACGAGCAGTACTTC. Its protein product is CASSTPGGSTYEQYF.

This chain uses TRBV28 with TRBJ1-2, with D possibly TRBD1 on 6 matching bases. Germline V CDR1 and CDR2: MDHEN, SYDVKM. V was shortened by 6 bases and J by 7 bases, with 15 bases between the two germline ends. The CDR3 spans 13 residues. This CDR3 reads CASSSSTGFGYTF. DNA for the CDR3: TGTGCCAGCAGCTCTAGCACAGGGTTTGGCTACACCTTC.

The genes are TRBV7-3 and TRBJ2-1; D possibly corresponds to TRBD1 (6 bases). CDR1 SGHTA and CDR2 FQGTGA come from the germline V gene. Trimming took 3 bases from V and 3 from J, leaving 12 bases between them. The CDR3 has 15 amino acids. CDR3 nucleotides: TGTGCCAGCAGCTTTTTGGGGGCCAGCTACAATGAGCAGTTCTTC. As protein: CASSFLGASYNEQFF. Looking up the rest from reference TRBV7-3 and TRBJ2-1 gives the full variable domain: GAGVSQTPSNKVTEKGKYVELRCDPISGHTALYWYRQSLGQGPEFLIYFQGTGAADDSGLPNDRFFAVRPEGSVSTLKIQRTERGDSAVYLCASSFLGASYNEQFFGPGTRLTVL.

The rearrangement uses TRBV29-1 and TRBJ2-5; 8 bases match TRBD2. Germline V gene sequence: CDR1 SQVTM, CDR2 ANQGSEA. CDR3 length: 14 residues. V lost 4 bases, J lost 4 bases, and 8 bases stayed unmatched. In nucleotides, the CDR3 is TGCAGCGTTGGGGTCGCGGGGGGAGCAGAGACCCAGTACTTC. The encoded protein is CSVGVAGGAETQYF.

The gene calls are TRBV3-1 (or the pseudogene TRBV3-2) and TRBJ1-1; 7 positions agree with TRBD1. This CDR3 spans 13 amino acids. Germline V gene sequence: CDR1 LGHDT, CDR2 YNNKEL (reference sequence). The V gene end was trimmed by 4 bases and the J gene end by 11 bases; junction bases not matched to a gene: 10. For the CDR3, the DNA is TGTGCCAGCAGCCCCGGACAGGCGATGCATGCTTTCTTT. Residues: CASSPGQAMHAFF.

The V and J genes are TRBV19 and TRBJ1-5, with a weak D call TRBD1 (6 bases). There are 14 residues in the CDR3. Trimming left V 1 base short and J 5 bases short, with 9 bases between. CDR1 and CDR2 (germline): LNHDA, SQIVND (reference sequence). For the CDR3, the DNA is TGTGCCAGTAGTATAGGACAGGTCCATCAGCCCCAGCATTTT. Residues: CASSIGQVHQPQHF.